The 24 T cell receptor beta chains below all came from one sample that was sequenced in a study of cytomegalovirus exposure and HLA in healthy donors (dated by TCRdb to 2015 to 2018). The receptor library was made with the immunoSEQ multiplex PCR assay. For the multiplex PCR, a mixture combining 60 forward primers for TCR Vbeta segments and 13 reverse primers for TCR Jbeta segments was used. This is the immuneACCESS table as TCRdb keeps it, with only in-frame sequences that have V and J called. A part of the clones is gone; compared with another copy, unresolved V genes explain less than half, and the rest is unexplained. The sample table holds around 58,000 clones. The ten largest clones represent under 10% of the sample. The material sequenced was PBMCs. These receptors originate from a man aged 50 to 60 in good health and CMV-seropositive.

CDR3 in DNA: TGTGCCAGTAGTCATGCCGGGAATGAGCAGTTCTTC. Translated, it gives CASSHAGNEQFF. The chain uses TRBV19 and TRBJ2-1, with D unclear. CDR1 is LNHDA and CDR2 is SQIVND in the germline V gene (reference sequence). The length of the CDR3 is 12 residues. The germline V and J ends were trimmed by 5 bases and 7 bases, with 9 bases remaining between them.

CDR3 amino acids: CASSLVGGEGEKLFF. The CDR3 nucleotides read TGTGCCAGCAGCTTAGTTGGGGGCGAGGGTGAAAAACTGTTTTTT. The gene calls are TRBV7-9 and TRBJ1-4; possible D gene TRBD1, 6 bases. This CDR3 has 15 residues. V was cut by 1 base and J by 7 bases, with 13 bases left in between. CDR1 and CDR2 (germline): SEHNR, FQNEAQ (reference sequence).

The chain couples TRBV18 to TRBJ1-2; 9 nucleotides agree with TRBD1. The junction had 11 bases not matched to a gene; V was cut back by 2 bases and J by 7 bases. Germline lookup yields CDR1 KGHSH and CDR2 LQKENI. The CDR3 loop spans 16 amino acids. Written as DNA, the CDR3 is TGTGCCAGCTCACCATCGCCGGGACAGGGAATGGGTGGCTACACCTTC. It is translated as CASSPSPGQGMGGYTF.

To note about this clone: An end of the junction differs from the germline gene, which may be a read error. The same CDR3 also results from other DNA sequences found in this sample. For the CDR3, the DNA is TGTGCCTGGAGTAAAGGGGGCGGTAATTCACCCCTACACTTT. Encoded protein: CAWSKGGGNSPLHF. The chain combines TRBV30 with TRBJ1-6; TRBD1 agrees at 7 bases. Germline lookup yields CDR1 GTSNPN and CDR2 SVGIG (reference sequence). The CDR3 runs to 14 residues.

V is TRBV5-6 and J is TRBJ1-5; D ambiguous. Germline CDR1 is SGHDT and CDR2 is YYEEEE. CDR3 length: 15 residues. With 1 base removed from V and 4 bases from J, the gap between germline ends came to 12 bases. The CDR3 here is CASSLSQSLNQPQHF. The CDR3 coding sequence is TGTGCCAGCAGCTTGTCACAGTCTCTAAATCAGCCCCAGCATTTT.

The gene calls are TRBV4-3 and TRBJ2-3; D is perhaps TRBD1 (6 bases). V was trimmed by 1 base and J by 4 bases, leaving 12 bases between them. This CDR3 contains 15 residues. Per the germline V gene, CDR1 is LGHNA and CDR2 is YSLEER. CDR3 in amino acids: CASSQARGGPDTQYF. The CDR3 DNA sequence: TGCGCCAGCAGCCAAGCCAGGGGTGGGCCAGATACGCAGTATTTT.

The J gene is TRBJ1-4, the V gene TRBV4-3, with D perhaps TRBD1 (6 bases). This CDR3 is 15 amino acids long. Germline lookup yields CDR1 LGHNA and CDR2 YSLEER. Trimming stripped 5 bases from V and 7 bases from J, with 17 bases between. CDR3 coding DNA: TGCGCCAGCAGCAAAGTCAGGGGTTTAGGTGAAAAACTGTTTTTT. Its translation: CASSKVRGLGEKLFF.

The chain has TRBV7-6 and TRBJ1-1; D might be TRBD1 (6 bases). The germline V gene encodes CDR1 SGHVS and CDR2 FNYEAQ. Deletions cut 5 bases from V and 2 bases from J, with 18 bases between. The CDR3 consists of 16 residues. The CDR3 protein is CASSPGVYDVNTEAFF. CDR3 nucleotides: TGTGCCAGCAGCCCAGGGGTATACGATGTTAACACTGAAGCTTTCTTT.

This rearrangement joins TRBV29-1 to TRBJ2-3; no clear D gene. Germline V gene data show CDR1 as SQVTM and CDR2 as ANQGSEA. The CDR3 contains 11 residues. V lost 8 bases and J 2 bases, leaving 8 bases between the germline ends. CDR3 loop: CSFRATDTQYF. CDR3 sequence (DNA): TGCAGCTTCCGAGCCACAGATACGCAGTATTTT.

The chain has TRBV4-2 and TRBJ1-2; perhaps TRBD1 as D (5 bases). Trimming took 1 base from V and 5 from J, leaving 11 bases between them. CDR1 is LGHNA and CDR2 is YNFKEQ in the germline V gene. There are 14 residues in the CDR3. The CDR3 loop is CASSQGGTVYGYTF. For the CDR3, the DNA is TGTGCCAGCAGCCAAGGGGGCACAGTTTATGGCTACACCTTC.

V and J are TRBV7-9 and TRBJ2-7; no clear D. V gave up 5 bases and J gave up 0 bases, with 2 bases separating them. CDR1 and CDR2 from the germline V gene are SEHNR and FQNEAQ (reference sequence). The CDR3 is 11 residues long. The CDR3 region is CASSLSYEQYF. Written as DNA, the CDR3 is TGTGCCAGCAGCCTCTCCTACGAGCAGTACTTC.

The chain employs TRBV6-5 and TRBJ2-1; unclear D gene. Germline CDR1 is MNHEY and CDR2 is SVGAGI. The V gene lost 2 bases and the J gene lost 3 bases, with 5 bases spanning the gap. This CDR3 has 13 residues. The CDR3 DNA follows: TGTGCCAGCAGTTACGGCCTCTACAATGAGCAGTTCTTC. Amino acids: CASSYGLYNEQFF.

The J gene is TRBJ2-3, the V gene TRBV5-8; 8 nucleotides align to TRBD1. This CDR3 has 15 amino acids. Germline V lookup: CDR1 SGHTS, CDR2 YDEGEE. V trimming: 5 bases; J trimming: 1 base; junction bases outside the gene matches: 6. As DNA, the CDR3 is TGTGCCAGCAGTTTCGGACAGGGTGGCACAGATACGCAGTATTTT. Translating gives CASSFGQGGTDTQYF.

The chain carries TRBV5-4 and TRBJ2-4, with a weak D call TRBD1 (6 bases). The CDR3 contains 13 residues. The germline gives CDR1 SGHNT, CDR2 YYREEE (reference sequence). The germline V and J ends were trimmed by 3 bases and 9 bases, with 13 bases remaining between them. This CDR3 is CASSYRESSIQYF. DNA of the CDR3: TGTGCCAGCAGCTACAGGGAATCGAGCATTCAGTACTTC.

The chain uses TRBV7-2 and TRBJ2-2; 11 bases fit TRBD1. There are 16 residues in the CDR3. V was clipped by 4 bases and J by 7 bases; unmatched bases: 8. Germline CDR1 reads SGHTA; CDR2 reads FQGNSA. The CDR3 here is CASSSPDRGLDGELFF. The CDR3 nucleotides are TGTGCCAGCAGCTCCCCGGACAGGGGGCTGGACGGGGAGCTGTTTTTT.

The J gene is TRBJ1-2, the V gene TRBV7-2; tentative D call: TRBD1 (6 bases). CDR1 SGHTA and CDR2 FQGNSA come from the germline V gene. V gave up 1 base and J gave up 4 bases, with 16 bases separating them. The CDR3 runs to 16 residues. CDR3 residues: CASSLGALQGTYGYTF. The DNA for the CDR3 is TGTGCCAGCAGCTTAGGGGCCCTACAGGGAACCTATGGCTACACCTTC.

CDR3: CASSPQGAEGYTF. For the CDR3, the DNA is TGTGCCAGCTCACCACAGGGGGCGGAGGGCTACACCTTC. The rearrangement uses TRBV18 and TRBJ1-2; TRBD1 matches 7 bases. V lost 1 base and J lost 8; bases outside the gene matches: 4. Germline V gene lookup returns CDR1 KGHSH and CDR2 LQKENI. This CDR3 has 13 residues.

The chain combines TRBV5-6 with TRBJ1-1, with a tentative D call TRBD1 (5 bases). This CDR3 is built from 13 residues. The germline CDR1 and CDR2 sequences are SGHDT and YYEEEE. The V end lost 1 base, the J end lost 1 base, and 5 bases lay between the germline ends. In nucleotides, the CDR3 is TGTGCCAGCAGCTTGACAGGGAACACTGAAGCTTTCTTT. Translated: CASSLTGNTEAFF.

J is TRBJ1-2 and V is TRBV10-3, with 9 nucleotides matching TRBD1. From germline, CDR1 is ENHRY and CDR2 SYGVKD. J gave up 3 bases and V 6 bases, and 8 bases lay outside the gene matches. The CDR3 is 15 amino acids. The CDR3 spells CAISDRQGEDYGYTF. CDR3 bases: TGTGCCATCAGCGACCGACAGGGGGAGGACTATGGCTACACCTTC.

This chain joins TRBV9 and TRBJ2-1, with 9 bases matching TRBD1. The CDR3 totals 14 residues. Germline values: CDR1 SGDLS, CDR2 YYNGEE. V gave up 4 bases and J gave up 8 bases; unmatched junction bases: 7. CDR3 sequence (DNA): TGTGCCAGCAGCATCCGGGACAGGGACGATGAGCAGTTCTTC. Residues: CASSIRDRDDEQFF.

The rearrangement joins TRBV5-4 to TRBJ1-3; 9 bases align to TRBD1. Germline trimming cut 4 bases from V and 8 bases from J; bases unmatched to any gene: 4. The CDR3 length is 13 residues. Germline values: CDR1 SGHNT, CDR2 YYREEE (reference sequence). CDR3 in amino acids: CASSAGQGDTIYF. The CDR3 DNA sequence: TGTGCCAGCAGCGCGGGACAGGGAGACACCATATATTTT.

V gene TRBV28 combines with J gene TRBJ2-7; 11 bases match TRBD2. The CDR3 extends over 14 amino acids. From germline, CDR1 is MDHEN and CDR2 SYDVKM. V was clipped by 6 bases and J by 6 bases; unmatched bases: 7. The DNA of the CDR3 is TGTGCCAGCAGGGGAGGACTAGCGGGTGGCGAGCAGTACTTC. Amino acid sequence: CASRGGLAGGEQYF.

The chain has TRBV28 and TRBJ1-4; a possible D gene is TRBD1 (5 bases). Germline V gene data show CDR1 as MDHEN and CDR2 as SYDVKM. V lost 5 bases, J lost 8 bases, and 9 bases lay in between. This CDR3 has 12 amino acids. The CDR3 loop reads CASSGGGEKLFF. The CDR3 nucleotides read TGTGCCAGCAGTGGGGGAGGAGAAAAACTGTTTTTT. The whole variable domain, remainder taken from reference TRBV28 and TRBJ1-4, is DVKVTQSSRYLVKRTGEKVFLECVQDMDHENMFWYRQDPGLGLRLIYFSYDVKMKEKGDIPEGYSVSREKKERFSLILESASTNQTSMYLCASSGGGEKLFFGSGTQLSVL.

The chain employs TRBV7-2 and TRBJ1-5; D gene uncertain. Trimming pared 4 bases from V and 4 bases from J, leaving 5 bases between. CDR1 and CDR2 (germline): SGHTA, FQGNSA. The CDR3 is 12 amino acids. The CDR3 spells CASSSRNQPQHF. The DNA of the CDR3 is TGTGCCAGCAGCTCCAGAAATCAGCCCCAGCATTTT.